This T cell receptor beta chain emerged from a study of T cell clonality in common variable immunodeficiency. Trimming took 3 bases from V and 0 from J; bases not matched to a gene: 14. The CDR3 spans 18 residues. CDR1 DFQATT and CDR2 SNEGSKA come from the germline V gene (reference sequence). Here immunoSEQ multiplex PCR was the method, and the copy in TCRdb shows in-frame clones only, minus some. The specimen has 40,000 to 45,000 clones, none found just once. This clone was seen ten or more times. Read data end 3 residues before the CDR3 end; the end is taken from the germline J gene. This sequence was found in a person between 18 and 70 years old in good health. This chain links TRBV20-1 with TRBJ2-4, with TRBD2 matching 7 bases. The sample consisted of peripheral blood mononuclear cells. CDR3 bases read: TGCAGTGCTAGGGTGGGCGCGGGGGAAGGATTAGCCAAAAACATT. This translates into CSARVGAGEGLAKNI. The CDR3 in full is CSARVGAGEGLAKNIQYF.